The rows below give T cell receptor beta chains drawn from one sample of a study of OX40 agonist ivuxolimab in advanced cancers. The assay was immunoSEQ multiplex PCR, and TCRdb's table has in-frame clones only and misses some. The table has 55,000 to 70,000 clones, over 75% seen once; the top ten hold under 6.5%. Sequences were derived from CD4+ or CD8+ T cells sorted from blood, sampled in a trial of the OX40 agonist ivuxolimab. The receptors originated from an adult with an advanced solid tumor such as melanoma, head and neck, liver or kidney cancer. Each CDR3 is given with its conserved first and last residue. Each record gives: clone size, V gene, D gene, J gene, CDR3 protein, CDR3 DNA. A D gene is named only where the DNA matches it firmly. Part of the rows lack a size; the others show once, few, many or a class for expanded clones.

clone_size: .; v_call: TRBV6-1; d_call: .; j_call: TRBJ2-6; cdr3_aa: CGSLGSGANVLTF; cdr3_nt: TGCGGTTCCTTGGGGTCTGGGGCCAACGTCCTGACTTTC
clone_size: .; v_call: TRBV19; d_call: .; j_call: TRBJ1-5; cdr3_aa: CASSTEGRINQPQHF; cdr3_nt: TGTGCCAGTAGTACAGAGGGACGGATTAATCAGCCCCAGCATTTT
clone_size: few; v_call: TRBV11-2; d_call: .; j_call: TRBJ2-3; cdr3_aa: CASSLGRLDTDTQYF; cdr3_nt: TGTGCCAGCAGCTTAGGCAGGCTCGACACAGATACGCAGTATTTT
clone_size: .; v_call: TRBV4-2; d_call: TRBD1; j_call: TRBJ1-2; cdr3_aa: CASSLIGTGKDYTF; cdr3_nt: TGTGCCAGCAGCTTAATAGGGACAGGGAAAGACTACACCTTC
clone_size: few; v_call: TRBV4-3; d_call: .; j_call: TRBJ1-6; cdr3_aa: CASSQVRETGSPLHF; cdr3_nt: TGCGCCAGCAGCCAAGTCCGGGAGACGGGGTCACCCCTCCACTTT
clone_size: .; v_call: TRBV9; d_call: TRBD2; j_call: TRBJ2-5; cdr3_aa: CASSVGAGGETQYF; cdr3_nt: TGTGCCAGCAGCGTAGGGGCGGGAGGGGAGACCCAGTACTTC
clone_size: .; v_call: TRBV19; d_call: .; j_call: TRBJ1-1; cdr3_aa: CASRVKLNTEAFF; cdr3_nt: TGTGCCAGTAGGGTCAAACTGAACACTGAAGCTTTCTTT
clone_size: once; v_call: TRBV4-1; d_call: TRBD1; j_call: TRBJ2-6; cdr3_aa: CASSQEGSQGALGANVLTF; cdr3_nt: TGCGCCAGCAGCCAAGAGGGCAGTCAGGGGGCGCTTGGGGCCAACGTCCTGACTTTC
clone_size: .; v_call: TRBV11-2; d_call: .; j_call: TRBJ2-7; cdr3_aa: CASSLGSYEQYF; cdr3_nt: TGTGCCAGCAGCTTAGGCAGCTACGAGCAGTACTTC
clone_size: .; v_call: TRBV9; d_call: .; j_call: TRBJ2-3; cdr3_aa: CASSVVGGGFADTQYF; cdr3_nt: TGTGCCAGCAGCGTAGTAGGCGGGGGCTTCGCAGATACGCAGTATTTT